This T cell receptor (beta chain) was retrieved from a study of spatial heterogeneity in lung cancer. Study context: The correlation between TCR transcript counts in tumor regions and a T cell module score from matched bulk RNA-seq was strong. Study-wide findings and caveats: In tumors, expanded intratumoral alpha and beta TCR counts tracked mutation counts.

V shed 0 bases and J shed 8 bases, with 17 bases lying between them. The V gene's germline CDR1 is SGHRS and CDR2 YFSETQ. The CDR3 runs 15 residues. In this sample, this clonotype turned up many times. The antigen is unknown. On each TCR cDNA molecule, a unique molecular identifier was present. TCRdb re-analysed the 5' RACE reads in MiXCR, keeping a single row per CDR3 protein. The table lists 15,000 to 20,000 distinct CDR3 sequences, roughly 6% of them singletons. The time point denotes: sample taken at primary tumor resection. Unsorted tumor, nontumor lung tissue or cryopreserved PBMC supplied the whole RNA.

The rearrangement joins TRBV5-1 to TRBJ1-1, with D possibly matching TRBD1 (6 bases). This sample comprised lung tumor tissue, obtained at surgery. The sequence was obtained from a female donor with early-stage non-small cell lung cancer. CDR3 sequence: CASSLGGGTESEAFF. CDR3 DNA sequence: TGCGCCAGCAGCTTGGGAGGGGGTACAGAGTCCGAAGCTTTCTTT.